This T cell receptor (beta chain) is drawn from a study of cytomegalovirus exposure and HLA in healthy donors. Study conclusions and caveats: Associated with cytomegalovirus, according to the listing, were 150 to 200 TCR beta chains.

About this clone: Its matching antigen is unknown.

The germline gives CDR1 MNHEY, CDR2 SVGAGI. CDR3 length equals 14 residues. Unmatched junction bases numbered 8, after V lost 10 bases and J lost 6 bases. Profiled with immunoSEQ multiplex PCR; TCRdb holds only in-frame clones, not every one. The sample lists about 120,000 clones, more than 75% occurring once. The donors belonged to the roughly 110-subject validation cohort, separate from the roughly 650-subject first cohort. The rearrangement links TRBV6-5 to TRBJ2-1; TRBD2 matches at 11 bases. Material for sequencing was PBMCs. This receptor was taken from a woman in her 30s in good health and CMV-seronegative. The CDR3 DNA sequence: TGTGCCACAACCCCGGGACTAGCGGTCAATGAGCAGTTCTTC. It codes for CATTPGLAVNEQFF.